Each of the 6 T cell receptor beta chains below was sequenced from the same sample in a study of blood T cell repertoires in COVID-19. Data came from immunoSEQ multiplex PCR; TCRdb stores just in-frame clones and leaves some out. The sample records about 58,000 clones, under 80% being singletons. The specimen was peripheral blood. The receptors were sampled from a human donor in a cohort sampled during active COVID-19.

The chain links TRBV9 to TRBJ2-3; TRBD2 is a possible D gene (7 bases). The CDR3 spans 17 residues. V lost 0 bases and J 5 bases, leaving 19 bases between the germline ends. The V gene's germline CDR1 is SGDLS and CDR2 YYNGEE. CDR3 bases: TGTGCCAGCAGCGTAGCGCCTCGAGGCGGGGGCGTAGATACGCAGTATTTT. Protein product: CASSVAPRGGGVDTQYF.

This clone came up a few times. This chain joins TRBV6-2 or TRBV6-3 and TRBJ1-5; tentatively, D is TRBD1 (5 bases). The CDR3 contains 16 residues. Per the germline V gene, CDR1 is MNHEY and CDR2 is SVGEGT. V lost 4 bases and J 11 bases, leaving 24 bases between the germline ends. The CDR3 DNA reads as TGTGCCAGCAGTTCCCGACTTGTGGAGGGGAGATCGGCCCAGCATTTT. Protein product: CASSSRLVEGRSAQHF.

This chain connects TRBV3-1 (or the pseudogene TRBV3-2) to TRBJ1-1, with a possible D match to TRBD1 (6 bases). CDR3 length equals 14 residues. CDR1 and CDR2 (germline): LGHDT, YNNKEL (reference sequence). Deletions cut 4 bases from V and 4 bases from J, with 13 bases between. The CDR3 spells CASSLRTASTEAFF. The CDR3 coding sequence is TGTGCCAGCAGCCTGCGGACAGCCTCCACTGAAGCTTTCTTT.

The rearrangement links TRBV15 to TRBJ2-2, with TRBD2 matching over 7 bases. This CDR3 region has 15 residues. J was trimmed by 4 bases and V by 1 base; bases with no gene match: 3. CDR1 is LNHNV and CDR2 is YYDKDF in the germline V gene (reference sequence). The CDR3 reads CATSRGLASTGELFF. CDR3 nucleotide sequence: TGTGCCACCAGCAGAGGACTAGCTAGCACCGGGGAGCTGTTTTTT.

CDR3 nucleotides: TGTGCCAGCAGCCCTTTAGGAACTAGCGGGGGGACCGGGGAGCTGTTTTTT. As protein: CASSPLGTSGGTGELFF. This chain joins TRBV9 and TRBJ2-2; 12 nucleotides agree with TRBD2. Germline values: CDR1 SGDLS, CDR2 YYNGEE. V dropped 4 bases and J dropped 5; count of bases not matched to a gene: 9. The CDR3 has 17 amino acids.

This clone was detected once. The chain uses TRBV7-2 and TRBJ2-7; 11 positions agree with TRBD2. From germline, CDR1 is SGHTA and CDR2 FQGNSA. This CDR3 is built from 15 residues. J was trimmed by 5 bases and V by 0 bases; bases with no gene match: 3. The DNA of the CDR3 is TGTGCCAGCAGCTTAGCCGGGACTAGCGGCGACGAGCAGTACTTC. This gives the protein CASSLAGTSGDEQYF. Complete variable domain (other parts from reference TRBV7-2 and TRBJ2-7): GAGVSQSPSNKVTEKGKDVELRCDPISGHTALYWYRQSLGQGLEFLIYFQGNSAPDKSGLPSDRFSAERTGGSVSTLTIQRTQQEDSAVYLCASSLAGTSGDEQYFGPGTRLTVT.